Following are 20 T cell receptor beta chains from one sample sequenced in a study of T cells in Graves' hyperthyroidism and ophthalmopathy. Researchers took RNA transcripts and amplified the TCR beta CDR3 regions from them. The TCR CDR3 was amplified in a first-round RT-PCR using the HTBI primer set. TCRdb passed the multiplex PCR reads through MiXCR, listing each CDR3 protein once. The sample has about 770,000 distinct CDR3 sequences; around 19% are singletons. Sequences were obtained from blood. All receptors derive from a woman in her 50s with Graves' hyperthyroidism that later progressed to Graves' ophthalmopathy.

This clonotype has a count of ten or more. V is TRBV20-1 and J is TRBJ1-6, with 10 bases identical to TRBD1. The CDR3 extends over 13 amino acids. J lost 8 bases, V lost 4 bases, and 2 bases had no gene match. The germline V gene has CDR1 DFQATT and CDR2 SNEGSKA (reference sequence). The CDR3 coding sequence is TGCAGTGCTATCGGGACAGGGGATTCACCCCTCCACTTT. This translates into CSAIGTGDSPLHF.

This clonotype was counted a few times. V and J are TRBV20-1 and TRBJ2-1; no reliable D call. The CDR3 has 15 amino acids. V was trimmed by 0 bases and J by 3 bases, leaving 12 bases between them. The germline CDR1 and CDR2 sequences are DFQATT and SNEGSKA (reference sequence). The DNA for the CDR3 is TGCAGTGCTAGAGAATTTGGGATTATCTACAATGAGCAGTTCTTC. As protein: CSAREFGIIYNEQFF.

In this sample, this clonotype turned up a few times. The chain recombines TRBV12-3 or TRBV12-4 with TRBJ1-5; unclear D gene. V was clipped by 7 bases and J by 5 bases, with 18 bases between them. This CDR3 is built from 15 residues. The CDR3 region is CASTNTTGQHQPQHF. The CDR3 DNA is TGTGCCAGCACCAACACGACGGGTCAACATCAGCCCCAGCATTTT.

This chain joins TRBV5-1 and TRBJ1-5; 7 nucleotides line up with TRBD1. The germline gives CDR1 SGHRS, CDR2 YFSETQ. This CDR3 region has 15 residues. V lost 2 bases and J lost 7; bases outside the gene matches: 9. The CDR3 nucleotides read TGCGCCAGCAGCTTAGGCCAGGGGGTTGAGCAGCCCCAGCATTTT. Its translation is CASSLGQGVEQPQHF.

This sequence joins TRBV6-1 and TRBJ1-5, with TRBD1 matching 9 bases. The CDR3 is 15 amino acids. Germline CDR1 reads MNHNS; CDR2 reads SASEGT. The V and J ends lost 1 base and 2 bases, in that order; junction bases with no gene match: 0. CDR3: CASSEGTGGNQPQHF. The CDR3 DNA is TGTGCCAGCAGTGAAGGGACAGGGGGCAATCAGCCCCAGCATTTT.

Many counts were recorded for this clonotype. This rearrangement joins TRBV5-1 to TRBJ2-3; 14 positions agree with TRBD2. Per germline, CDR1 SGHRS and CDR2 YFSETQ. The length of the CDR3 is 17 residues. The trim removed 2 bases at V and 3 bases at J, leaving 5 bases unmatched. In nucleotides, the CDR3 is TGCGCCAGCAGCTTAACAGGGACTAGCGGGGGTACAGATACGCAGTATTTT. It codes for CASSLTGTSGGTDTQYF.

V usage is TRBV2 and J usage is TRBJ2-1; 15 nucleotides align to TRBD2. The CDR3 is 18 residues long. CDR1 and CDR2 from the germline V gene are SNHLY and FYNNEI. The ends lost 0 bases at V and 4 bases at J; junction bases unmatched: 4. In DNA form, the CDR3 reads TGTGCCAGCAGTGAAGCCTCCGGGACTAGCGGGGGGTACAATGAGCAGTTCTTC. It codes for CASSEASGTSGGYNEQFF.

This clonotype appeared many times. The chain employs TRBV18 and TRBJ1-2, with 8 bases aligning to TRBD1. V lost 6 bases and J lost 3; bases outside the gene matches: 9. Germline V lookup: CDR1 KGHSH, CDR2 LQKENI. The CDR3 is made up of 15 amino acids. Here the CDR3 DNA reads TGTGCCAGCTCCACAACAGGGGGAGTTGACTATGGCTACACCTTC. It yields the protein CASSTTGGVDYGYTF.

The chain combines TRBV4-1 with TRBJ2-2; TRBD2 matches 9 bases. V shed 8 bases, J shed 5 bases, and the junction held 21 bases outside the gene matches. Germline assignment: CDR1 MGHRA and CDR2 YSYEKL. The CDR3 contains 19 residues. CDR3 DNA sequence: TGCGCCAGCTCCCCTCTCCTCGGAGCGGGGGGCCGGGGGACCGGGGAGCTGTTTTTT. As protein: CASSPLLGAGGRGTGELFF.

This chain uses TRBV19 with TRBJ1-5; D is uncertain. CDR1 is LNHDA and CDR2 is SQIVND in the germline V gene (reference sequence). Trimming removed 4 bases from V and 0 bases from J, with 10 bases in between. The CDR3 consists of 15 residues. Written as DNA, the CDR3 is TGTGCCAGTAGTAGGGTACGAAATAGCAATCAGCCCCAGCATTTT. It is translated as CASSRVRNSNQPQHF.

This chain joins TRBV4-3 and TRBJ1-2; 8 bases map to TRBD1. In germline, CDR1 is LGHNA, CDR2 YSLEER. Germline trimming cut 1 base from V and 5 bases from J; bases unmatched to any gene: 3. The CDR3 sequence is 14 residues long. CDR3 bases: TGCGCCAGCAGCCAAGCGGACAGGGAATATGGCTACACCTTC. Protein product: CASSQADREYGYTF.

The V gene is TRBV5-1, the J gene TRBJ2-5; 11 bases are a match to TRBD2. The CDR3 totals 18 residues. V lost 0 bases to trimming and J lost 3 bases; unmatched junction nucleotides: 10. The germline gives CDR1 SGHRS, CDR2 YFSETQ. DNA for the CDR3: TGCGCCAGCAGCTTGGGAGGACTAGCGGGCCCCGGGGAAGAGACCCAGTACTTC. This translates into CASSLGGLAGPGEETQYF.

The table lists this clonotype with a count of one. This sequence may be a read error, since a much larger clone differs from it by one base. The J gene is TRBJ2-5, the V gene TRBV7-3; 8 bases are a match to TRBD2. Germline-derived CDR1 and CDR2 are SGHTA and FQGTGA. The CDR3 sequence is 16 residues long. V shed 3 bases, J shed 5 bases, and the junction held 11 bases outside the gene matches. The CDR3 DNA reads TGTGCCAGCAGCTTCCGCGTGGCTAGCGGGTTGGAGACCCAGTACTTC. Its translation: CASSFRVASGLETQYF.

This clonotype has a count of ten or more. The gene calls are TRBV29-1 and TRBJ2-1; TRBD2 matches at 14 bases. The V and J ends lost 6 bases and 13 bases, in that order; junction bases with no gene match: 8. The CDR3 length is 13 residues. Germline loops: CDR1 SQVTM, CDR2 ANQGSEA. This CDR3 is CSVMGLAGELQFF. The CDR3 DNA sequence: TGCAGCGTCATGGGACTAGCGGGGGAGCTTCAGTTCTTC.

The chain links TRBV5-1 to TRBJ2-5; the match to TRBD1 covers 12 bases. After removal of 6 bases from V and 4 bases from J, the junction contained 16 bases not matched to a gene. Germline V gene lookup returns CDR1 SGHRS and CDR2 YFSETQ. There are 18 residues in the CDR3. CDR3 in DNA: TGCGCCAGCACCCCGGGACAGGGGGCGCGTTCTCTGGGAGAGACCCAGTACTTC. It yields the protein CASTPGQGARSLGETQYF. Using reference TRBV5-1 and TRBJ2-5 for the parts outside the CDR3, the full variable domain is KAGVTQTPRYLIKTRGQQVTLSCSPISGHRSVSWYQQTPGQGLQFLFEYFSETQRNKGNFPGRFSGRQFSNSRSEMNVSTLELGDSALYLCASTPGQGARSLGETQYFGPGTRLLVL.

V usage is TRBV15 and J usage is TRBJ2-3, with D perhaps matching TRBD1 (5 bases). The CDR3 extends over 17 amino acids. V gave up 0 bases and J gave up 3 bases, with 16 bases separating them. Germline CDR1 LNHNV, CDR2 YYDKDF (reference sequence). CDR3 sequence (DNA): TGTGCCACCAGCAGAGATTCTTGGGCAGGGTTTACAGATACGCAGTATTTT. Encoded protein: CATSRDSWAGFTDTQYF.

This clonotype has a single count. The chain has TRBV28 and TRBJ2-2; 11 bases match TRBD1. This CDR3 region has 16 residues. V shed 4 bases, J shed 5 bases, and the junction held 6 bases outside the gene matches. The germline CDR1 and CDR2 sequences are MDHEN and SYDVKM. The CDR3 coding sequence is TGTGCCAGCAGTTCAGGACAGGGGGCGCAAACCGGGGAGCTGTTTTTT. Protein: CASSSGQGAQTGELFF.

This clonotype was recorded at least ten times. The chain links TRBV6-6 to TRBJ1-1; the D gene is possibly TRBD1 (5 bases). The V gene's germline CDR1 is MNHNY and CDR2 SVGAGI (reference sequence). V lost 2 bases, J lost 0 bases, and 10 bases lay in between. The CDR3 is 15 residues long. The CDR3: CASSYTRGMNTEAFF. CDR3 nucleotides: TGTGCCAGCAGTTACACACGGGGCATGAACACTGAAGCTTTCTTT.

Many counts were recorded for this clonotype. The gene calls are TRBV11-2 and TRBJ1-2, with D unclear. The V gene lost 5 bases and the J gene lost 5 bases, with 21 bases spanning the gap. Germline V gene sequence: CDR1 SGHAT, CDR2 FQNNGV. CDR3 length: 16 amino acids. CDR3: CASSQLKDIPIYGYTF. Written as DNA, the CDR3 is TGTGCCAGCAGCCAACTGAAGGATATTCCGATTTATGGCTACACCTTC. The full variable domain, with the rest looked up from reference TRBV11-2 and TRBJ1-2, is EAGVAQSPRYKIIEKRQSVAFWCNPISGHATLYWYQQILGQGPKLLIQFQNNGVVDDSQLPKDRFSAERLKGVDSTLKIQPAKLEDSAVYLCASSQLKDIPIYGYTFGSGTRLTVV.

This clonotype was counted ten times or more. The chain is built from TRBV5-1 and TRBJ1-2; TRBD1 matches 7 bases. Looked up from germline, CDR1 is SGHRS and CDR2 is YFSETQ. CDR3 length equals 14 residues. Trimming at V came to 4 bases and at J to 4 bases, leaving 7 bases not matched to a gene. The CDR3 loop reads CASSEGTAVYGYTF. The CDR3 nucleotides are TGCGCCAGCAGCGAGGGGACAGCAGTCTATGGCTACACCTTC.